The sequence of this T cell receptor beta chain was determined in a study of blood T cell repertoires in COVID-19. The CDR3 totals 13 residues. V lost 7 bases and J 8 bases, leaving 17 bases between the germline ends. Germline V lookup: CDR1 MNHNY, CDR2 SVGAGI (reference sequence). Recovered status in Cohort 3 required two negative PCRs, clearance, or symptom resolution. Only in-frame clones appear in the TCRdb table, and some are missing; sequencing was by immunoSEQ multiplex PCR. The sample comprises over 150,000 clones, around 80% of which are singletons, and 7.3% rests with the top ten. The source of this sequence is a man aged 45-65 years who had recovered from COVID-19. Material: PBMCs or T cells enriched from blood (not recorded which). V usage is TRBV6-6 and J usage is TRBJ1-2; tentatively, D is TRBD1 (5 bases). CDR3 in amino acids: CASTIRDLGGYTF. Here the CDR3 DNA reads TGTGCCAGCACCATAAGGGACTTGGGCGGCTACACCTTC.